This is a list of T cell receptor beta chains from one sample in a study of regulatory T cells in long-lasting Graves disease. TCRdb re-called the multiplex PCR reads with MiXCR, one entry per CDR3 protein. This sample has some 450,000 distinct CDR3 sequences, with roughly a quarter found just once. This sample comprised peripheral blood mononuclear cells (PBMCs), obtained when the disease was refractory, from a patient treated with antithyroid drugs. The receptors come from a female donor with Graves disease. Each CDR3 is given with its conserved first and last residue. The D gene is left open where the match is weak. The size of a clone is reported for some rows only, either as once, few or many, or as a class for expanded clones.

V gene	D gene	J gene	clone size	CDR3 protein	CDR3 DNA
TRBV6-1	-	TRBJ2-7	-	CASSRPKVSSAHEQYF	TGTGCCAGCAGTCGCCCGAAAGTTAGTTCGGCTCACGAGCAGTACTTC
TRBV6-2/TRBV6-3	-	TRBJ2-5	few	CASSYTPRGWETQYF	TGTGCCAGCAGTTACACCCCTCGGGGATGGGAGACCCAGTACTTC
TRBV18	-	TRBJ1-2	-	CASSPPGGRGYGYTF	TGTGCCAGCTCACCACCGGGGGGACGTGGCTATGGCTACACCTTC
TRBV6-1	-	TRBJ1-5	few	CASRRYSNQPQHF	TGTGCCAGCAGACGGTATAGCAATCAGCCCCAGCATTTT
TRBV3-1	TRBD1	TRBJ2-7	-	CASSPRTGMGEQYF	TGTGCCAGCAGCCCGCGGACAGGGATGGGGGAGCAGTACTTC
TRBV7-2	TRBD2	TRBJ2-1	-	CASSLGSGLARNEQFF	TGTGCCAGCAGCTTAGGATCGGGACTAGCGCGCAATGAGCAGTTCTTC
TRBV2	TRBD1	TRBJ1-4	many	CASTRDRGEKLFF	TGTGCCAGCACCCGGGACAGGGGTGAAAAACTGTTTTTT
TRBV20-1	TRBD2	TRBJ2-4	-	CSASNSGRAENIQYF	TGCAGTGCCAGTAATAGCGGGAGGGCCGAAAACATTCAGTACTTC
TRBV6-2/TRBV6-3	-	TRBJ1-1	-	CASSLSGRNTEAFF	TGTGCCAGCAGCTTGTCGGGACGGAACACTGAAGCTTTCTTT
TRBV12-3/TRBV12-4	-	TRBJ1-2	many	CASSPWTVLNYGYTF	TGTGCCAGCAGTCCCTGGACAGTCTTGAACTATGGCTACACCTTC
TRBV7-3	TRBD2	TRBJ2-3	-	CASSQGLAGGDTQYF	TGTGCCAGCAGCCAGGGACTAGCGGGAGGAGATACGCAGTATTTT
TRBV2	TRBD2	TRBJ2-2	many	CASSDGLAGNTGELFF	TGTGCCAGCAGTGATGGACTAGCGGGAAACACCGGGGAGCTGTTTTTT
TRBV7-7	-	TRBJ2-5	-	CASSLDGSQETQYF	TGTGCTAGCAGCTTAGATGGCAGCCAAGAGACCCAGTACTTC
TRBV2	TRBD2	TRBJ2-7	-	CASRLAGGSYEQYF	TGTGCCAGCAGATTAGCGGGAGGCTCCTACGAGCAGTACTTC
TRBV7-8	-	TRBJ2-5	-	CASSFDGSPQETQYF	TGTGCCAGCAGCTTTGACGGGAGCCCTCAAGAGACCCAGTACTTC
TRBV4-2	-	TRBJ1-2	few	CASSLGWGKGDYGYTF	TGTGCCAGCAGCCTGGGTTGGGGAAAGGGGGACTATGGCTACACCTTC
TRBV5-1	-	TRBJ1-5	few	CASSLDVNQPQHF	TGCGCCAGCAGCTTGGATGTTAATCAGCCCCAGCATTTT
TRBV7-2	TRBD2	TRBJ2-3	few	CASTLRLAGGGADTQYF	TGTGCCAGCACCCTCCGACTAGCGGGAGGGGGGGCAGATACGCAGTATTTT
TRBV18	-	TRBJ2-7	few	CASSPYKNSYEQYF	TGTGCCAGCTCACCCTACAAGAACTCCTACGAGCAGTACTTC
TRBV19	TRBD2	TRBJ2-5	few	CASSVEAGDEETQYF	TGTGCCAGTAGTGTCGAAGCGGGGGACGAAGAGACCCAGTACTTC
TRBV30	TRBD1	TRBJ1-5	-	CAWPNRGTGNQPQHF	TGTGCCTGGCCGAATCGAGGGACAGGGAATCAGCCCCAGCATTTT
TRBV27	-	TRBJ2-7	many	CASSFSRGHEQYF	TGTGCCAGCAGTTTCAGCAGGGGCCACGAGCAGTACTTC
TRBV7-9	-	TRBJ1-2	few	CASSLAGLRVFGYTF	TGTGCCAGCAGCTTAGCGGGACTCCGGGTGTTTGGCTACACCTTC
TRBV12-3/TRBV12-4	TRBD2	TRBJ2-5	few	CASRPPGLVFQTQYF	TGTGCCAGCAGACCCCCGGGACTAGTGTTCCAGACCCAGTACTTC
TRBV7-6	TRBD1	TRBJ2-2	-	CASTPRTGDGELFF	TGTGCCAGCACCCCTCGGACAGGGGACGGGGAGCTGTTTTTT
TRBV27	TRBD1	TRBJ2-1	-	CASSLDRGIYNEQLF	TGTGCCAGCAGTCTTGACAGGGGCATCTACAATGAGCAGCTCTTC
TRBV7-8	-	TRBJ1-1	many	CASSFRRWEPNTEAFF	TGTGCCAGCAGCTTCCGCAGATGGGAACCGAACACTGAAGCTTTCTTT
TRBV19	-	TRBJ1-2	many	CASSISESYGYTF	TGTGCCAGTAGTATTTCTGAATCCTATGGCTACACCTTC
TRBV20-1	TRBD2	TRBJ2-7	-	CSARAPHPTSGTYEQYF	TGCAGTGCTAGGGCCCCACATCCGACTAGCGGGACCTACGAGCAGTACTTC
TRBV29-1	TRBD1	TRBJ2-7	many	CSVGTGAYEQYF	TGCAGCGTTGGGACAGGGGCCTACGAGCAGTACTTC
TRBV18	TRBD1	TRBJ1-1	many	CASSPDRVENTEAFF	TGTGCCAGCTCACCCGACAGGGTGGAGAACACTGAAGCTTTCTTT
TRBV12-3/TRBV12-4	TRBD1	TRBJ1-1	-	CASSQGSGGPGNTEAFF	TGTGCCAGCAGCCAAGGGTCAGGGGGTCCCGGGAACACTGAAGCTTTCTTT
TRBV7-2	-	TRBJ2-4	few	CASSRVNIQYF	TGTGCCAGCTCTAGAGTGAACATTCAGTACTTC
TRBV6-1	-	TRBJ1-6	-	CASSNSNSPLHF	TGTGCCAGCAGTAACAGTAATTCACCCCTCCACTTT
TRBV11-3	-	TRBJ2-7	many	CASSLGRDGEQYF	TGTGCCAGCAGCTTAGGCCGGGACGGCGAGCAGTACTTC
TRBV19	-	TRBJ1-1	-	CASSTLDLLQGNTEAFF	TGTGCCAGTAGTACCTTGGATCTCCTCCAGGGGAACACTGAAGCTTTCTTT
TRBV11-3	-	TRBJ2-2	-	CASSLELGELFF	TGTGCCAGCAGCTTAGAACTCGGGGAGCTGTTTTTT
TRBV13	-	TRBJ2-7	many	CASSLPPNEQYF	TGTGCCAGCAGCCTACCCCCCAACGAGCAGTACTTC
TRBV7-2	-	TRBJ1-5	many	CASSRTGKGDQPQHF	TGTGCCAGCAGCCGGACGGGAAAAGGGGATCAGCCCCAGCATTTT
TRBV19	-	TRBJ1-1	many	CARSANTEAFF	TGTGCCAGGTCTGCGAACACTGAAGCTTTCTTT
TRBV5-1	-	TRBJ1-5	-	CASSPTGRKEPQHF	TGCGCCAGCAGCCCAACAGGGAGGAAGGAGCCCCAGCATTTT
TRBV20-1	-	TRBJ2-2	once	CTHSTGEPFF	TGCACTCACAGCACCGGGGAGCCGTTTTTT
TRBV18	TRBD2	TRBJ2-1	few	CASSPIAGDSNEQFF	TGTGCCAGCTCACCAATAGCGGGAGACAGCAATGAGCAGTTCTTC
TRBV2	TRBD1	TRBJ1-2	many	CASRPDREGGYTF	TGTGCCAGCAGGCCCGACAGGGAAGGTGGCTACACCTTC
TRBV25-1	TRBD2	TRBJ2-1	-	CASRETTSGRSNEQFF	TGTGCCAGCAGGGAGACGACTAGCGGGCGGAGCAATGAGCAGTTCTTC
TRBV19	-	TRBJ2-7	-	CASKVSAASYEQYF	TGTGCCAGTAAGGTGAGCGCAGCCTCCTACGAGCAGTACTTC
TRBV19	-	TRBJ1-2	few	CASSPSLQDYGYTF	TGTGCCAGTAGTCCCTCCCTGCAGGATTATGGCTACACCTTC
TRBV6-1	-	TRBJ1-2	few	CASSESGFYGYTF	TGTGCCAGCAGTGAATCAGGGTTCTATGGCTACACCTTC
TRBV5-8	-	TRBJ1-2	few	CASSLGVGALVGYTF	TGTGCCAGCAGCCTGGGTGTAGGGGCCTTAGTCGGCTACACCTTC
TRBV7-8	-	TRBJ2-7	many	CASSLNFDGDLNSYEQYF	TGTGCCAGCAGCTTAAACTTCGACGGCGACCTTAATTCCTACGAGCAGTACTTC
TRBV12-3/TRBV12-4	-	TRBJ1-1	few	CASIATGLMNTEAFF	TGTGCCAGCATCGCGACGGGACTTATGAACACTGAAGCTTTCTTT
TRBV6-5	TRBD2	TRBJ2-2	-	CASSYPSGRSGELFF	TGTGCCAGCAGTTACCCCTCCGGGAGGTCCGGGGAGCTGTTTTTT
TRBV6-1	TRBD1	TRBJ2-6	many	CASSLRTGVGANVLTF	TGTGCCAGCAGTCTAAGGACAGGGGTCGGGGCCAACGTCCTGACTTTC